This T cell receptor (beta chain) appears in the sequencing data of a study of PD-L1 blockade in urothelial cancer. Background on the study: Median T cell yield from blood was around 140,000. The study's findings and limits: At the 3-week point, tumor-associated blood clones expanded more in durable-benefit patients.

About this clone: Its antigen is not known.

CDR1 and CDR2 from the germline V gene are SNHLY and FYNNEI. This CDR3 comprises 15 residues. J was trimmed by 4 bases and V by 5 bases; bases with no gene match: 3. Profiled with immunoSEQ multiplex PCR; TCRdb holds only in-frame clones, not every one. The sample holds 55,000 to 70,000 clones, 86% seen once. The chain uses TRBV2 and TRBJ1-4; 11 bases fit TRBD1. The source material was PBMCs, sampled around atezolizumab (anti-PD-L1) treatment. This sequence was found in a man aged 45 to 65 with urothelial cancer. CDR3 sequence: CASSPGQGVNEKLFF. The CDR3 DNA reads as TGTGCCAGCAGTCCGGGACAGGGGGTTAATGAAAAACTGTTTTTT.